This T cell receptor beta chain was found in a study of blood T cell repertoires in COVID-19. Study-level background: Specimens from acute and convalescent COVID-19 originated in the United States, Italy and Spain. Sample material is recorded as cDNA or gDNA derived from T cells, B-cell-depleted T cells, or PBMCs.

How the authors handled the data: Reference gene primer amplification gave nucleated cell count estimates. Clones were sequenced by immunoSEQ multiplex PCR, and TCRdb holds only the in-frame ones, with some missing. V, J and clone size derive from that table, while D and trimming were established from the DNA sequence. The table records tens of thousands of clones, roughly 88% of them present only once. Germline V CDR1 and CDR2: MNHNS, SASEGT. Trimming pared 4 bases from V and 0 bases from J, leaving 15 bases between. The length of the CDR3 is 16 residues. Source material: peripheral blood. This receptor was taken from a man aged 55 to 70 with acute or convalescent COVID-19. The V and J genes are TRBV6-1 and TRBJ1-2; possible D gene TRBD1, 6 bases. The CDR3, as DNA: TGTGCCAGCAGTGCTTCAGGGGTTCTAGCTAACTATGGCTACACCTTC. Its protein product is CASSASGVLANYGYTF.